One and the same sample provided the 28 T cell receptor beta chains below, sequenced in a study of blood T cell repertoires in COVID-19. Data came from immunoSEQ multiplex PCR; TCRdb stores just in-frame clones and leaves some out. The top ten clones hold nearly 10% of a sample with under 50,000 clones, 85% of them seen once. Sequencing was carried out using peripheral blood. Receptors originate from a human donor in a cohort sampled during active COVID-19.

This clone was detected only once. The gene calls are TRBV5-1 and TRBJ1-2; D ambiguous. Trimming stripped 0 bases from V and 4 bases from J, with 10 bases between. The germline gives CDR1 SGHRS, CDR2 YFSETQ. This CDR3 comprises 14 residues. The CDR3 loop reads CASSLDSSIYGYTF. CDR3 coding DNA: TGCGCCAGCAGCTTGGACAGCTCCATCTATGGCTACACCTTC.

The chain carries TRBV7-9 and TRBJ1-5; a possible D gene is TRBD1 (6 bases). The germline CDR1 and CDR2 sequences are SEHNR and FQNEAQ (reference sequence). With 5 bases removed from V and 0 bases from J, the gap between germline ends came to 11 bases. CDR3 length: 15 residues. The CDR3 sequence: CASSPRGDSNQPQHF. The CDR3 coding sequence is TGTGCCAGCAGCCCCAGGGGTGATAGCAATCAGCCCCAGCATTTT.

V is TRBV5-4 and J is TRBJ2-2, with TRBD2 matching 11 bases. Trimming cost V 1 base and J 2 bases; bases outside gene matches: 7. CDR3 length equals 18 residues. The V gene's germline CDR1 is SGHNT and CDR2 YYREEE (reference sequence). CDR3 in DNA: TGTGCCAGCAGCTTGTTTAGCGGGGGGGCCCCAAACACCGGGGAGCTGTTTTTT. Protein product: CASSLFSGGAPNTGELFF.

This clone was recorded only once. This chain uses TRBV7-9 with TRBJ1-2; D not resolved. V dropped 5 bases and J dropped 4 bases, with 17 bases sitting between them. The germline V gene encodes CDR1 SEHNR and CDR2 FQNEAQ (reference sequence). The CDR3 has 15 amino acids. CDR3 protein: CASSPEVFPLYGYTF. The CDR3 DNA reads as TGTGCCAGCAGCCCTGAGGTCTTCCCCCTCTATGGCTACACCTTC.

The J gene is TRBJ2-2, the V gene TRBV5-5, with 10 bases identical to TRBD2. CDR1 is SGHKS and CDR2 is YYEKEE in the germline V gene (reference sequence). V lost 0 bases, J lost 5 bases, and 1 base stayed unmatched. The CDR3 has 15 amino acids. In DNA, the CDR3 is TGTGCCAGCAGCTTGGGGGGACTAGCGACCGGGGAGCTGTTTTTT. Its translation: CASSLGGLATGELFF.

This CDR3 is CASSEGAWETQYF. The CDR3 DNA is TGTGCCAGCAGTGAGGGGGCATGGGAGACCCAGTACTTC. The genes are TRBV2 and TRBJ2-5; perhaps TRBD1 as D (6 bases). The CDR3 loop spans 13 amino acids. Germline V gene lookup returns CDR1 SNHLY and CDR2 FYNNEI. V was clipped by 3 bases and J by 5 bases, with 10 bases between them.

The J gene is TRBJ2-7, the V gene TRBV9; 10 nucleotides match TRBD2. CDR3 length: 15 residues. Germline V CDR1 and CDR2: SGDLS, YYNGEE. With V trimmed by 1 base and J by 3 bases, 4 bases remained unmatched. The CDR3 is CASSVLAGDSYEQYF. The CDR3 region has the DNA TGTGCCAGCAGCGTACTAGCGGGAGATAGCTACGAGCAGTACTTC.

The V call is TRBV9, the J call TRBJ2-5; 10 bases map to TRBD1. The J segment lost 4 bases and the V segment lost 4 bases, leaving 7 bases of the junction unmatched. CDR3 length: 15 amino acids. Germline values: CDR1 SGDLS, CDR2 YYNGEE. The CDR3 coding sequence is TGTGCCAGCAGCCTCGCGACAGGGGGCTTAGAGACCCAGTACTTC. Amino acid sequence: CASSLATGGLETQYF.

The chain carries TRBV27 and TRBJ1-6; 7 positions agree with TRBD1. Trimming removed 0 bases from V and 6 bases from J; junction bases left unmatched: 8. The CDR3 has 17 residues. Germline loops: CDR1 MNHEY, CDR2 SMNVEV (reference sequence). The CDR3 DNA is TGTGCCAGCAGTTTATCGAGAGGGGGCGCGGGTAATTCACCCCTCCACTTT. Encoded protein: CASSLSRGGAGNSPLHF.

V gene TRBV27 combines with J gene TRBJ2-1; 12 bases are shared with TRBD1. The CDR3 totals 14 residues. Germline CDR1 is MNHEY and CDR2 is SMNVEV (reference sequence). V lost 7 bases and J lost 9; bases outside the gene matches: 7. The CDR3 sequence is CASIQPGQGAEQFF. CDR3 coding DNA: TGTGCCAGCATCCAGCCGGGACAGGGGGCTGAGCAGTTCTTC.

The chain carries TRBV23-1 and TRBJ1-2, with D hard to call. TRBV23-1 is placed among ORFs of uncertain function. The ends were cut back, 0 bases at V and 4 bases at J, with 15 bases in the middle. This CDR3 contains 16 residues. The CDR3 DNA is TGCGCCAGCAGTCAATCCCCACCCCCCCATAGCTATGGCTACACCTTC. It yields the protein CASSQSPPPHSYGYTF.

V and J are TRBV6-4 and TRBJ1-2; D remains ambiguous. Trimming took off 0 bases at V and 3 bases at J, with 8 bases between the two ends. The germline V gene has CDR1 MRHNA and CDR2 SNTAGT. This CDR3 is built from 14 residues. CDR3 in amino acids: CASSDSRGHYGYTF. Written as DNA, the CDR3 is TGTGCCAGCAGTGACTCGAGAGGGCACTATGGCTACACCTTC.

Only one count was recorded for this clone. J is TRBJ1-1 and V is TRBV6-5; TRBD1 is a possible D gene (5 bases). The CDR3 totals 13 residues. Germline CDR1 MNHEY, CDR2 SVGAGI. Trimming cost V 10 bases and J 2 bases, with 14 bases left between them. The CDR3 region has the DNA TGTGCCACCTCTGGGGGAGGTAACACTGAAGCTTTCTTT. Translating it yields CATSGGGNTEAFF.

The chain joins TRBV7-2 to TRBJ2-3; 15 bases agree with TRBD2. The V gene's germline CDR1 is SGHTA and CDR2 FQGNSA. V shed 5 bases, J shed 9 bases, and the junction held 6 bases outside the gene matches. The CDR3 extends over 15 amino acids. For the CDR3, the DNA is TGTGCCAGCAGCCCGAGGGGACTAGCGGGGGGAACGCAGTATTTT. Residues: CASSPRGLAGGTQYF.

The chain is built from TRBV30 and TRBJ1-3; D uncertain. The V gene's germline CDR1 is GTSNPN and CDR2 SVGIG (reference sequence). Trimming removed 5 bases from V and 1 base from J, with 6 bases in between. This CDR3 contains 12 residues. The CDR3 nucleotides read TGTGCCTGGGGGAGTTCTGGAAACACCATATATTTT. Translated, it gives CAWGSSGNTIYF.

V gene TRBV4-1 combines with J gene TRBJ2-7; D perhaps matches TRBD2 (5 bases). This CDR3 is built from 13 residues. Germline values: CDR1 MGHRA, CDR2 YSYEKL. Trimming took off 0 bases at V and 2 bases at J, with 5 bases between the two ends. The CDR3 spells CASSQDGAYEQYF. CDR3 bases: TGCGCCAGCAGCCAAGACGGGGCCTACGAGCAGTACTTC.

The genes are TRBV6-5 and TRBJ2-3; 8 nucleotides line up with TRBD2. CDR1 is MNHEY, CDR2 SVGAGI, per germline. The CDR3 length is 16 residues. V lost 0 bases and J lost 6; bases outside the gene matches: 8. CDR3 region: CASSYSRSGGPDTQYF. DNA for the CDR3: TGTGCCAGCAGTTACTCGAGATCGGGGGGGCCCGATACGCAGTATTTT.

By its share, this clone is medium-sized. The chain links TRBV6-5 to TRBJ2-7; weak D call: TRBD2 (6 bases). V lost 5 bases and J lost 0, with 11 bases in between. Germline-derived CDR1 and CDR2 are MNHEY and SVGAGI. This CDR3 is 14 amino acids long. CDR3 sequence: CASSPGGTSYEQYF. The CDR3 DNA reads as TGTGCCAGCAGTCCTGGGGGGACCTCCTACGAGCAGTACTTC.

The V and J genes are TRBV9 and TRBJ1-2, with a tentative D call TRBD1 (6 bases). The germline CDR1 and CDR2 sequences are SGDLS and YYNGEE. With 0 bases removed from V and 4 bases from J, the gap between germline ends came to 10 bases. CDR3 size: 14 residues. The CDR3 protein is CASSVEAGVYGYTF. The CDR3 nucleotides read TGTGCCAGCAGCGTAGAGGCAGGGGTCTATGGCTACACCTTC.

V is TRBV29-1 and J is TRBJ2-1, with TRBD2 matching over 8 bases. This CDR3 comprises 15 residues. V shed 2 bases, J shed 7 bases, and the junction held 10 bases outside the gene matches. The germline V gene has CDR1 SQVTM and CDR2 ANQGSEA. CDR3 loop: CSVEPWSGRGNEQFF. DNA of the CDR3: TGCAGCGTTGAACCATGGAGCGGGAGAGGGAATGAGCAGTTCTTC.

The CDR3 bases are TGCGCCAGCAGCCAAGACTCGGCAGGGCTTCTTGGCTACACCTTC. Protein sequence: CASSQDSAGLLGYTF. The V gene is TRBV4-3, the J gene TRBJ1-2; a possible D gene is TRBD1 (5 bases). The CDR3 is made up of 15 amino acids. The ends were cut back, 0 bases at V and 7 bases at J, with 15 bases in the middle. CDR1 and CDR2 (germline): LGHNA, YSLEER.

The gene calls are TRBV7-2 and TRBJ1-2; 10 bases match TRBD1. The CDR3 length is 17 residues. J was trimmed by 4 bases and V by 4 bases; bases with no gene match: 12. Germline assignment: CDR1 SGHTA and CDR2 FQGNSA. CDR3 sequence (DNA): TGTGCCAGCAGCTCAAACTTACCGGGACAGGGGTTCTATGGCTACACCTTC. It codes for CASSSNLPGQGFYGYTF. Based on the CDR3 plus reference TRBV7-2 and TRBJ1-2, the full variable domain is GAGVSQSPSNKVTEKGKDVELRCDPISGHTALYWYRQSLGQGLEFLIYFQGNSAPDKSGLPSDRFSAERTGGSVSTLTIQRTQQEDSAVYLCASSSNLPGQGFYGYTFGSGTRLTVV.

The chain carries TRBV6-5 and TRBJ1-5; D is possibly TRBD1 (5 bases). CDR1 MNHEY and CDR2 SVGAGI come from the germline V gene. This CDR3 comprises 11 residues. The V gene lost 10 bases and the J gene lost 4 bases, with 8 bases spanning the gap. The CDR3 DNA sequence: TGTGCCACCCCAGGGAATCAGCCCCAGCATTTT. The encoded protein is CATPGNQPQHF.

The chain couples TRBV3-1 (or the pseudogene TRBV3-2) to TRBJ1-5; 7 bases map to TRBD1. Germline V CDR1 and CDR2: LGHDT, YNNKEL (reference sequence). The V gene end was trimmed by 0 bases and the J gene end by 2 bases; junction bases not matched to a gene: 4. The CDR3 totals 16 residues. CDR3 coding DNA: TGTGCCAGCAGCCAAGATGCCAGGGGGGGCAATCAGCCCCAGCATTTT. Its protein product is CASSQDARGGNQPQHF.

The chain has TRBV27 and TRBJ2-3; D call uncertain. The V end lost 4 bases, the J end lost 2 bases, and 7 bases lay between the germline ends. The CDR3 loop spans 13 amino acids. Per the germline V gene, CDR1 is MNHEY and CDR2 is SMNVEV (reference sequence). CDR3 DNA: TGTGCCAGCAGTTGTCCGTCCACAGATACGCAGTATTTT. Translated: CASSCPSTDTQYF.

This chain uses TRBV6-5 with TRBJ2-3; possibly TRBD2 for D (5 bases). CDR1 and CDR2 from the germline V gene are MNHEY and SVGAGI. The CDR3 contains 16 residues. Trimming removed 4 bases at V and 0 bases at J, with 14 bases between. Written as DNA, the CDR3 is TGTGCCAGCAGTTTGGTCGGGATCGGTAGCACAGATACGCAGTATTTT. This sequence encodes CASSLVGIGSTDTQYF.

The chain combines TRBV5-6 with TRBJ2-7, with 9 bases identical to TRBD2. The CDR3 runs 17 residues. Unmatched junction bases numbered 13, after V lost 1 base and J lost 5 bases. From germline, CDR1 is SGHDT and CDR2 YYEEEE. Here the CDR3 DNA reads TGTGCCAGCAGCTTGAGGGTAGCGGGAGCGAGACGAGACGAGCAGTACTTC. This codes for CASSLRVAGARRDEQYF.

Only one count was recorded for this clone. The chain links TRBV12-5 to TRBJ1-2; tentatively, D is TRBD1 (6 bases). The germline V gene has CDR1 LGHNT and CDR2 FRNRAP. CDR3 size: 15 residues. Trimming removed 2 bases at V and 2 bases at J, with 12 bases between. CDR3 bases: TGTGCTAGTGGTTTGTCTTCAGGGGAGAACTATGGCTACACCTTC. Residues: CASGLSSGENYGYTF. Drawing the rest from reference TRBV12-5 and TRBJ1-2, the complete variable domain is DARVTQTPRHKVTEMGQEVTMRCQPILGHNTVFWYRQTMMQGLELLAYFRNRAPLDDSGMPKDRFSAEMPDATLATLKIQPSEPRDSAVYFCASGLSSGENYGYTFGSGTRLTVV.